What follows are 32 T cell receptor beta chains derived from one specimen sequenced in a study of T cells after yellow fever vaccination. TCRdb reanalysed the 5' RACE reads using MiXCR and keeps one entry per CDR3 protein. The top ten clones hold more than 20% of a sample with some 350,000 distinct CDR3 sequences, 3% to 4.5% of them seen once. Sample: PBMCs, taken 5 days after the yellow fever booster vaccination. Receptor source: a young man who received the YFV17D yellow fever vaccine.

This clonotype occurred once. The chain joins TRBV10-3 to TRBJ2-5; D is perhaps TRBD2 (5 bases). CDR1 is ENHRY, CDR2 SYGVKD, per germline. With 0 bases removed from V and 2 bases from J, the gap between germline ends came to 13 bases. The CDR3 consists of 16 residues. The CDR3 protein is CAISESLAGQQETQYF. CDR3 DNA sequence: TGTGCCATCAGTGAGTCTCTAGCTGGGCAGCAAGAGACCCAGTACTTC.

There are many counts of this clonotype. The rearrangement joins TRBV7-9 to TRBJ1-2; TRBD1 matches at 8 bases. Germline V gene sequence: CDR1 SEHNR, CDR2 FQNEAQ (reference sequence). The CDR3 extends over 17 amino acids. Trimming cost V 4 bases and J 1 base; bases outside gene matches: 11. The CDR3: CASSSLRQGSFNYGYTF. DNA of the CDR3: TGTGCCAGCAGCTCCCTAAGACAGGGGTCCTTTAACTATGGCTACACCTTC. Full variable domain (remainder filled in from reference TRBV7-9 and TRBJ1-2): DTGVSQNPRHKITKRGQNVTFRCDPISEHNRLYWYRQTLGQGPEFLTYFQNEAQLEKSRLLSDRFSAERPKGSFSTLEIQRTEQGDSAMYLCASSSLRQGSFNYGYTFGSGTRLTVV.

The CDR3 region is CASIGRGTGNTEAFF. CDR3 DNA: TGTGCCAGTATCGGGAGGGGGACAGGGAACACTGAAGCTTTCTTT. The chain joins TRBV19 to TRBJ1-1; the match to TRBD1 covers 8 bases. The germline V gene has CDR1 LNHDA and CDR2 SQIVND (reference sequence). Trimming took 7 bases from V and 1 from J; bases not matched to a gene: 8. This CDR3 is built from 15 residues.

This clonotype was counted between two and nine times. DNA for the CDR3: TGCGCCAGCATCGGGGGCGGGGGCACTGAAGCTTTCTTT. Residues: CASIGGGGTEAFF. The V gene is TRBV4-3, the J gene TRBJ1-1, with a weak D call TRBD1 (6 bases). This CDR3 has 13 amino acids. From germline, CDR1 is LGHNA and CDR2 YSLEER. Trimming removed 7 bases at V and 4 bases at J, with 13 bases between.

This clonotype was counted ten times or more. The chain uses TRBV7-2 and TRBJ2-3; no reliable D call. The germline gives CDR1 SGHTA, CDR2 FQGNSA. V dropped 9 bases and J dropped 2 bases, with 12 bases sitting between them. CDR3 size: 13 residues. Here the CDR3 reads CASGGDYTDTQYF. CDR3 bases: TGTGCCAGTGGTGGGGATTACACAGATACGCAGTATTTT.

A single count supports this clonotype. As DNA, the CDR3 is TGCGCCAGCAGCTTGTTCCAGGGTGGGTTGACTGGCACAGATACGCAGTATTTT. Its translation is CASSLFQGGLTGTDTQYF. The genes are TRBV5-1 and TRBJ2-3, with a tentative D call TRBD1 (5 bases). The germline gives CDR1 SGHRS, CDR2 YFSETQ. V was clipped by 1 base and J by 1 base, with 19 bases between them. The CDR3 spans 18 residues.

This sequence joins TRBV7-3 and TRBJ2-2; TRBD1 matches 9 bases. Trimming took 4 bases from V and 6 from J; bases not matched to a gene: 3. This CDR3 has 14 residues. Germline lookup yields CDR1 SGHTA and CDR2 FQGTGA. The CDR3 nucleotides read TGTGCCAGCAGCTCCCGGGACAGGGCCGGGGAGCTGTTTTTT. Translated, it gives CASSSRDRAGELFF.

The chain uses TRBV20-1 and TRBJ2-6; D gene uncertain. The CDR3 is 15 amino acids. Trimming cost V 0 bases and J 2 bases, with 8 bases left between them. The germline CDR1 and CDR2 sequences are DFQATT and SNEGSKA (reference sequence). DNA of the CDR3: TGCAGTGCTAGAGACCGAATCACTGGGGCCAACGTCCTGACTTTC. This translates into CSARDRITGANVLTF.

The chain recombines TRBV7-2 with TRBJ1-5; no definite D call. The CDR3 runs to 16 residues. Germline V lookup: CDR1 SGHTA, CDR2 FQGNSA. Deletions cut 1 base from V and 4 bases from J, with 14 bases between. The CDR3 spells CASSLEGTGWNQPQHF. The CDR3 DNA reads TGTGCCAGCAGCTTAGAAGGTACCGGGTGGAATCAGCCCCAGCATTTT.

This clonotype turned up a few times. J is TRBJ2-3 and V is TRBV7-9; D possibly uses TRBD1 or TRBD2 (5 bases each). CDR3 length: 15 residues. Deletions cut 5 bases from V and 4 bases from J, with 16 bases between. Germline V gene data show CDR1 as SEHNR and CDR2 as FQNEAQ (reference sequence). The CDR3 sequence: CASSPLVGAADTQYF. The CDR3 DNA is TGTGCCAGCAGCCCACTCGTCGGGGCCGCAGATACGCAGTATTTT.

The V gene is TRBV27, the J gene TRBJ2-3, with D possibly called TRBD1 or TRBD2 (5 bases each). The CDR3 sequence is 14 residues long. Trimming cost V 1 base and J 6 bases, with 11 bases left between them. Germline CDR1 reads MNHEY; CDR2 reads SMNVEV (reference sequence). The CDR3 protein is CASSLWDRGDTQYF. The CDR3 DNA follows: TGTGCCAGCAGTTTATGGGACCGTGGGGATACGCAGTATTTT.

This clonotype appeared many times. V is TRBV4-2 and J is TRBJ2-7; 9 bases agree with TRBD2. After removal of 0 bases from V and 3 bases from J, the junction contained 6 bases not matched to a gene. The CDR3 loop spans 16 amino acids. Germline CDR1 is LGHNA and CDR2 is YNFKEQ. The CDR3 loop reads CASSQDSGGLIYEQYF. CDR3 nucleotide sequence: TGTGCCAGCAGCCAAGATAGCGGGGGCCTCATCTACGAGCAGTACTTC.

This clonotype was picked up a small number of times. This rearrangement joins TRBV5-4 to TRBJ1-6; 9 bases are shared with TRBD1. Germline loops: CDR1 SGHNT, CDR2 YYREEE (reference sequence). V dropped 4 bases and J dropped 6; count of bases not matched to a gene: 11. The CDR3 totals 17 residues. The CDR3 DNA reads TGTGCCAGCAGCCACCCGGGACAGGGTAGGGGTAATTCACCCCTCCACTTT. It translates to CASSHPGQGRGNSPLHF. The full variable domain, with the rest looked up from reference TRBV5-4 and TRBJ1-6, is ETGVTQSPTHLIKTRGQQVTLRCSSQSGHNTVSWYQQALGQGPQFIFQYYREEENGRGNFPPRFSGLQFPNYSSELNVNALELDDSALYLCASSHPGQGRGNSPLHFGNGTRLTVT.

This clonotype was recorded a few times. This chain uses TRBV5-4 with TRBJ2-3; D unresolved. There are 14 residues in the CDR3. Germline-derived CDR1 and CDR2 are SGHNT and YYREEE (reference sequence). The ends were cut back, 4 bases at V and 2 bases at J, with 11 bases in the middle. In DNA form, the CDR3 reads TGTGCCAGCAGCGCCGGGCTAGTCACAGATACGCAGTATTTT. Translation: CASSAGLVTDTQYF.

This clonotype was found a few times. The chain recombines TRBV7-9 with TRBJ2-5; D remains ambiguous. The germline CDR1 and CDR2 sequences are SEHNR and FQNEAQ (reference sequence). The CDR3 loop spans 16 amino acids. Trimming left V 5 bases short and J 5 bases short, with 21 bases between. CDR3 loop: CASSAGGRSYWETQYF. As DNA, the CDR3 is TGTGCCAGCAGCGCAGGCGGAAGAAGCTATTGGGAGACCCAGTACTTC. The whole variable domain, filled in from reference TRBV7-9 and TRBJ2-5, reads DTGVSQNPRHKITKRGQNVTFRCDPISEHNRLYWYRQTLGQGPEFLTYFQNEAQLEKSRLLSDRFSAERPKGSFSTLEIQRTEQGDSAMYLCASSAGGRSYWETQYFGPGTRLLVL.

The chain is built from TRBV29-1 and TRBJ1-3, with D unclear. The CDR3 is 12 amino acids. Between the trimmed V and J ends, which lost 4 bases and 3 bases, there was a span of 7 bases. Looked up from germline, CDR1 is SQVTM and CDR2 is ANQGSEA. This chain's CDR3 is CSVGWRGNTIYF. CDR3 in DNA: TGCAGCGTTGGCTGGCGTGGAAACACCATATATTTT.

The chain uses TRBV7-9 and TRBJ1-1; 10 bases fit TRBD1. This CDR3 has 16 amino acids. The germline V gene encodes CDR1 SEHNR and CDR2 FQNEAQ (reference sequence). The ends lost 1 base at V and 6 bases at J; junction bases unmatched: 8. The CDR3 region is CASSLVGTGAPPEAFF. The CDR3 DNA reads as TGTGCCAGCAGCTTAGTTGGGACAGGGGCACCTCCTGAAGCTTTCTTT.

V is TRBV4-2 and J is TRBJ2-3, with D maybe TRBD2 (6 bases). CDR1 and CDR2 from the germline V gene are LGHNA and YNFKEQ. The CDR3 extends over 14 amino acids. V was pared by 0 bases and J by 5 bases, with 9 bases between. For the CDR3, the DNA is TGTGCCAGCAGCCAAGACTGGCGGGGAGATACGCAGTATTTT. It translates to CASSQDWRGDTQYF.

This chain connects TRBV5-6 to TRBJ2-3; 8 bases are shared with TRBD1. With V trimmed by 1 base and J by 1 base, 8 bases remained unmatched. The CDR3 spans 17 residues. Germline CDR1 is SGHDT and CDR2 is YYEEEE. CDR3 nucleotides: TGTGCCAGCAGCTTGATTGGACCGACAGGGGGCACAGATACGCAGTATTTT. Its translation is CASSLIGPTGGTDTQYF.

This clonotype was detected a few times. This chain links TRBV11-2 with TRBJ2-5; D remains unclear. V was pared by 6 bases and J by 5 bases, with 7 bases between. The CDR3 runs to 11 residues. CDR1 SGHAT and CDR2 FQNNGV come from the germline V gene. CDR3 region: CASRGWETQYF. The CDR3 nucleotides read TGTGCCAGCAGGGGGTGGGAGACCCAGTACTTC. Based on the CDR3 plus reference TRBV11-2 and TRBJ2-5, the full variable domain is EAGVAQSPRYKIIEKRQSVAFWCNPISGHATLYWYQQILGQGPKLLIQFQNNGVVDDSQLPKDRFSAERLKGVDSTLKIQPAKLEDSAVYLCASRGWETQYFGPGTRLLVL.

There are a few counts of this clonotype. The chain links TRBV7-2 to TRBJ2-7; 7 nucleotides line up with TRBD1. With 5 bases clipped from V and 1 base from J, the junction kept 2 bases outside the gene matches. Looked up from germline, CDR1 is SGHTA and CDR2 is FQGNSA. The CDR3 covers 13 residues. CDR3 loop: CASSQTGSYEQYV. The CDR3 DNA reads as TGTGCCAGCAGCCAGACAGGGTCCTACGAGCAGTACGTC.

The chain uses TRBV10-3 and TRBJ1-6, with a weak D call TRBD1 (5 bases). V gave up 6 bases and J gave up 8 bases, with 20 bases separating them. Germline CDR1 ENHRY, CDR2 SYGVKD. CDR3 length: 16 amino acids. CDR3 nucleotide sequence: TGTGCCATCAGAGAGGGCCTCGCAGGGAACCATTCACCCCTCCACTTT. Residues: CAIREGLAGNHSPLHF.

The sample holds a few counts of this clonotype. The CDR3 spells CSAARGPGANVLTF. In nucleotides, the CDR3 is TGCAGTGCCGCCCGTGGGCCAGGGGCCAACGTCCTGACTTTC. The chain has TRBV20-1 and TRBJ2-6; D remains ambiguous. V was clipped by 6 bases and J by 4 bases, with 13 bases between them. The CDR3 is 14 residues long. Germline-derived CDR1 and CDR2 are DFQATT and SNEGSKA (reference sequence).

This clonotype was counted ten times or more. This chain joins TRBV12-3 or TRBV12-4 and TRBJ2-5, with D unresolved. V was pared by 2 bases and J by 4 bases, with 20 bases between. This CDR3 is 17 amino acids long. CDR3 DNA: TGTGCCAGCAGTTTAATTGCCGTTTGGGTCATCTTAGAGACCCAGTACTTC. Amino acids: CASSLIAVWVILETQYF.

This clonotype was counted ten times or more. The V and J genes are TRBV20-1 and TRBJ2-5; 9 bases line up with TRBD2. This CDR3 has 18 residues. Losses at the gene ends were 0 bases for V and 2 bases for J; bases not matched to a gene: 13. CDR1 is DFQATT and CDR2 is SNEGSKA in the germline V gene (reference sequence). In DNA, the CDR3 is TGCAGTGCTAGAGATAAGCGCGGGGGGGCTATTTTTCAAGAGACCCAGTACTTC. Its translation: CSARDKRGGAIFQETQYF.

This clonotype was counted at least ten times. The CDR3 bases are TGCAGCGTTGAGCTAACTAGCGGGGGCAGGGAGACCCAGTACTTC. Protein: CSVELTSGGRETQYF. The chain couples TRBV29-1 to TRBJ2-5; 11 nucleotides align to TRBD2. J lost 5 bases, V lost 3 bases, and 8 bases had no gene match. The CDR3 consists of 15 residues. Germline CDR1 SQVTM, CDR2 ANQGSEA. Variable domain in full (rest from reference TRBV29-1 and TRBJ2-5): SAVISQKPSRDICQRGTSLTIQCQVDSQVTMMFWYRQQPGQSLTLIATANQGSEATYESGFVIDKFPISRPNLTFSTLTVSNMSPEDSSIYLCSVELTSGGRETQYFGPGTRLLVL.

There are a few counts of this clonotype. The CDR3 DNA reads as TGTGCCAGCAGCTGGGGGACAGCCAACTATGGCTACACCTTC. This encodes CASSWGTANYGYTF. V gene TRBV5-5 combines with J gene TRBJ1-2; TRBD1 aligns across 7 bases. J lost 2 bases, V lost 3 bases, and 4 bases had no gene match. This CDR3 spans 14 amino acids. Germline assignment: CDR1 SGHKS and CDR2 YYEKEE (reference sequence).

V gene TRBV25-1 combines with J gene TRBJ1-2; the D is unclear. CDR3 length equals 14 residues. Germline loops: CDR1 MGHDK, CDR2 SYGVNS. V shed 2 bases and J shed 4 bases, with 11 bases lying between them. CDR3 amino acids: CASSEGRTGYGYTF. The CDR3, as DNA: TGTGCCAGCAGTGAAGGTCGCACGGGCTATGGCTACACCTTC.

In this sample, this clonotype turned up a few times. This chain connects TRBV15 to TRBJ1-2; D unclear. Trimming removed 0 bases at V and 5 bases at J, with 7 bases between. CDR3 length equals 13 residues. Germline CDR1 and CDR2: LNHNV and YYDKDF (reference sequence). CDR3 DNA: TGTGCCACCAGCAGAGATAGTCAGTATGGCTACACCTTC. Its translation is CATSRDSQYGYTF. The variable domain in full, completed from reference TRBV15 and TRBJ1-2, reads DAMVIQNPRYQVTQFGKPVTLSCSQTLNHNVMYWYQQKSSQAPKLLFHYYDKDFNNEADTPDNFQSRRPNTSFCFLDIRSPGLGDTAMYLCATSRDSQYGYTFGSGTRLTVV.

This clonotype was observed a handful of times. The rearrangement links TRBV5-4 to TRBJ2-5, with 9 bases aligning to TRBD1. Germline values: CDR1 SGHNT, CDR2 YYREEE (reference sequence). The CDR3 is 14 residues long. Unmatched junction bases numbered 6, after V lost 3 bases and J lost 6 bases. CDR3 DNA: TGTGCCAGCAGCTCGGGACAGGGCGTTCAGACCCAGTACTTC. Translating it yields CASSSGQGVQTQYF.

This clonotype showed up just a few times. The CDR3 region is CASSSGLAGGVRKTQYF. CDR3 nucleotides: TGTGCCAGCAGTTCCGGACTAGCGGGGGGCGTACGGAAGACCCAGTACTTC. This chain uses TRBV28 with TRBJ2-5, with 14 bases fitting TRBD2. The V and J ends lost 4 bases and 6 bases, in that order; junction bases with no gene match: 10. The CDR3 covers 17 residues. Looked up from germline, CDR1 is MDHEN and CDR2 is SYDVKM.

V and J are TRBV11-2 and TRBJ1-5, with 7 bases matching TRBD1. Per germline, CDR1 SGHAT and CDR2 FQNNGV. V lost 7 bases, J lost 7 bases, and 7 bases stayed unmatched. The CDR3 is made up of 13 amino acids. The CDR3 region has the DNA TGTGCCAGCAAGGGGCAGGGGGGCCAGCCCCAGCATTTT. It specifies CASKGQGGQPQHF.